These 4 T cell receptor beta chains came from one sample sequenced in a study of lymphopenia after photon versus proton radiotherapy. Sequenced by immunoSEQ multiplex PCR; TCRdb stores in-frame clones only, minus some. The sample consists of about 19,000 clones, about nine tenths of them appearing once. The sequenced sample was peripheral blood, obtained from a patient treated with photon-based radiotherapy. The receptors derive from a man in his fifties or sixties with pancreatic cancer.

This sequence joins TRBV6-4 and TRBJ1-5, with 8 bases that match TRBD1. Germline CDR1 and CDR2: MRHNA and SNTAGT. With 2 bases clipped from V and 6 bases from J, the junction kept 6 bases outside the gene matches. The CDR3 is made up of 15 amino acids. The CDR3 DNA reads as TGTGCCAGCAGTGACCAGACAGGGGTCGGTCAGCCCCAGCATTTT. It is translated as CASSDQTGVGQPQHF.

This clone was seen more than once but under ten times. This chain connects TRBV9 to TRBJ1-2; the D gene is possibly TRBD1 (6 bases). Trimming cost V 0 bases and J 4 bases, with 16 bases left between them. Looked up from germline, CDR1 is SGDLS and CDR2 is YYNGEE. The CDR3 runs to 16 residues. The CDR3 sequence: CASSVAATQGIYGYTF. The CDR3, as DNA: TGTGCCAGCAGCGTAGCGGCGACCCAGGGGATCTATGGCTACACCTTC.

This clone occurred once. The genes are TRBV5-1 and TRBJ1-1; the match to TRBD1 covers 7 bases. The trim removed 2 bases at V and 2 bases at J, leaving 12 bases unmatched. Germline loops: CDR1 SGHRS, CDR2 YFSETQ. This CDR3 has 17 residues. CDR3 in DNA: TGCGCCAGCAGCTTAGTACAAACAGGGGCTCTTAACACTGAAGCTTTCTTT. Protein product: CASSLVQTGALNTEAFF.

J is TRBJ2-3 and V is TRBV11-2, with 12 bases matching TRBD2. This CDR3 is 18 amino acids long. Trimming cost V 0 bases and J 4 bases; bases outside gene matches: 8. Per the germline V gene, CDR1 is SGHAT and CDR2 is FQNNGV. CDR3 region: CASSLEGMGTSGSDTQYF. CDR3 nucleotide sequence: TGTGCCAGCAGCTTAGAGGGTATGGGGACTAGCGGGTCAGATACGCAGTATTTT.